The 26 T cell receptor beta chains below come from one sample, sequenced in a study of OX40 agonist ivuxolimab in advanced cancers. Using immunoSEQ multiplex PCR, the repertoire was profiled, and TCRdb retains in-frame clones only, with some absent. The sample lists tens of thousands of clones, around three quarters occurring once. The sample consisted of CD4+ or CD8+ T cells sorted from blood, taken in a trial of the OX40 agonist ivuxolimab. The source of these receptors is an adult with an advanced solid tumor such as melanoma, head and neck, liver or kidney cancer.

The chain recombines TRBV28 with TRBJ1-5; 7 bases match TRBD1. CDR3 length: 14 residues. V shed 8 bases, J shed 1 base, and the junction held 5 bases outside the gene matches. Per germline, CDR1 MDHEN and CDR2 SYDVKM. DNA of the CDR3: TGTGCCAGCGTCAGGGGGGGAAGCAATCAGCCCCAGCATTTT. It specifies CASVRGGSNQPQHF.

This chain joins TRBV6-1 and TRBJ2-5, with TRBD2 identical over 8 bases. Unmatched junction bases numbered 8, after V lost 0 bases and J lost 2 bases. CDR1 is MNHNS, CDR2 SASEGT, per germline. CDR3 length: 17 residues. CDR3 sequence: CASSEAISRGVQETQYF. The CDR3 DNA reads TGTGCCAGCAGTGAAGCTATTTCGCGGGGGGTTCAAGAGACCCAGTACTTC.

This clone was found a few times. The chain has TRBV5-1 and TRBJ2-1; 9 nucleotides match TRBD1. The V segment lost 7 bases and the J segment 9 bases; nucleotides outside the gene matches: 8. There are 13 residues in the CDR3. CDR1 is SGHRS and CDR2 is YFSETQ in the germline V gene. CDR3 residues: CASWTGDAGEQFF. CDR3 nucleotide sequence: TGCGCCAGCTGGACAGGGGATGCGGGTGAGCAGTTCTTC.

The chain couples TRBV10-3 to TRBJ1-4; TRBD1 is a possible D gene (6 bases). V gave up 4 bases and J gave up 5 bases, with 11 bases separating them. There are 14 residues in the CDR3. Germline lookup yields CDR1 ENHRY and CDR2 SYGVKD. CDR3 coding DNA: TGTGCCATCAGTGGGGGAAGGGGGAATGAAAAACTGTTTTTT. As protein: CAISGGRGNEKLFF.

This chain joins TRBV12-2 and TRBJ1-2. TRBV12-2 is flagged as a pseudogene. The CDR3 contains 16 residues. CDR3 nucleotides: TGTGCAAGTCGCTTAGTCTCGGGGGGAGTTGGCTATGGCTACACCTTC. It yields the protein CASRLVSGGVGYGYTF.

The CDR3 sequence: CASSPRWAENTEAFF. As DNA, the CDR3 is TGTGCCAGCAGTCCCCGTTGGGCCGAGAACACTGAAGCTTTCTTT. The genes are TRBV28 and TRBJ1-1; D remains ambiguous. This CDR3 contains 15 residues. Deletions cut 5 bases from V and 1 base from J, with 14 bases between. Germline-derived CDR1 and CDR2 are MDHEN and SYDVKM.

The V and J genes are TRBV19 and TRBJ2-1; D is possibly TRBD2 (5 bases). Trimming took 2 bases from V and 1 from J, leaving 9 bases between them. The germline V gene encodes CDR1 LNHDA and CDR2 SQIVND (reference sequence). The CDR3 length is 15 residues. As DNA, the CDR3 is TGTGCCAGTAGTATAACGGCGGGTTCCTACAATGAGCAGTTCTTC. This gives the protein CASSITAGSYNEQFF. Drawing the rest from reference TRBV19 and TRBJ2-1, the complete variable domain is DGGITQSPKYLFRKEGQNVTLSCEQNLNHDAMYWYRQDPGQGLRLIYYSQIVNDFQKGDIAEGYSVSREKKESFPLTVTSAQKNPTAFYLCASSITAGSYNEQFFGPGTRLTVL.

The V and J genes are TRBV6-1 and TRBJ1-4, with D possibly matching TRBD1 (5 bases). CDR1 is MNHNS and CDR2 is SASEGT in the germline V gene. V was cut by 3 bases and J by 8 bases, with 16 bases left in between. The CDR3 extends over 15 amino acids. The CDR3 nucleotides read TGTGCCAGCAGTGACCCATCAGGGCCCAAGGAAAAACTGTTTTTT. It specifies CASSDPSGPKEKLFF.

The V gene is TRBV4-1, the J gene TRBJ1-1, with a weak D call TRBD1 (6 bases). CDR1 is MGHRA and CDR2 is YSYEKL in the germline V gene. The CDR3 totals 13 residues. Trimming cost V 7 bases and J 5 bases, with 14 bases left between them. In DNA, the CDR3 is TGCGCCAGCACGCCTACAGGGTTAACTGAAGCTTTCTTT. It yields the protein CASTPTGLTEAFF.

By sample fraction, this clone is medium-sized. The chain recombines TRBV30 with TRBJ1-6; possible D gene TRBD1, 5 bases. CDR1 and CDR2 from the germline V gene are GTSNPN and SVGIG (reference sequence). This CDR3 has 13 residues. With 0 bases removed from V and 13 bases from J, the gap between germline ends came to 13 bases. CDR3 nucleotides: TGTGCCTGGAGTGTACTAGGGGTAGAGCCCCTCCACTTT. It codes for CAWSVLGVEPLHF.

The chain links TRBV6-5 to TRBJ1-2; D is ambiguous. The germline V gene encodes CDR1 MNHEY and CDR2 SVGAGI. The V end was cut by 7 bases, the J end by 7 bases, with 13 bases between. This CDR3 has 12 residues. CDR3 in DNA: TGTGCCAGCACGAGGCCTGGCTTTGGCTACACCTTC. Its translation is CASTRPGFGYTF.

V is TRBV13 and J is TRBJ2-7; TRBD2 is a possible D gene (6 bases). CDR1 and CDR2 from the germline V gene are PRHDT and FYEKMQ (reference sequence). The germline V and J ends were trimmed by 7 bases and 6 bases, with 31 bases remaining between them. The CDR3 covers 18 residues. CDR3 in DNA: TGTGCCAGCACCTTCTCCCGATTGGGGGGAAGGCCCGTGGGCGAGCAGTACTTC. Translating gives CASTFSRLGGRPVGEQYF.

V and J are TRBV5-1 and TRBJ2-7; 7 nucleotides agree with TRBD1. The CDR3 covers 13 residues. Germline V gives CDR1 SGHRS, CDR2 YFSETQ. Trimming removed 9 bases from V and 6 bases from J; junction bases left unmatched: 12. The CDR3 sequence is CATSDPDRAEQYF. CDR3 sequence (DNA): TGCGCCACCTCAGACCCCGACAGGGCCGAGCAGTACTTC.

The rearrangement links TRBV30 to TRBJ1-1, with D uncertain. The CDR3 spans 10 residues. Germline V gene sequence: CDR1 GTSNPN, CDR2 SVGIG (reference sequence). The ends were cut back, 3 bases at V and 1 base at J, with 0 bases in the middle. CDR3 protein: CAWRNTEAFF. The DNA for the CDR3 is TGTGCCTGGAGGAACACTGAAGCTTTCTTT.

CDR3 bases: TGTGCCAGCAACAGACAGTGGATCACTGAAGCTTTCTTT. This codes for CASNRQWITEAFF. V is TRBV2 and J is TRBJ1-1, with D possibly TRBD1 on 5 matching bases. V was shortened by 7 bases and J by 4 bases, with 13 bases between the two germline ends. This CDR3 region has 13 residues. Germline V CDR1 and CDR2: SNHLY, FYNNEI.

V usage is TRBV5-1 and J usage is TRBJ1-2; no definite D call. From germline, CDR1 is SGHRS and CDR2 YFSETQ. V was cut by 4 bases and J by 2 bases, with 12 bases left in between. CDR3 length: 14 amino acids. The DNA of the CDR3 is TGCGCCAGCAGCCTGGACCAAGGGAACTATGGCTACACCTTC. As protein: CASSLDQGNYGYTF.

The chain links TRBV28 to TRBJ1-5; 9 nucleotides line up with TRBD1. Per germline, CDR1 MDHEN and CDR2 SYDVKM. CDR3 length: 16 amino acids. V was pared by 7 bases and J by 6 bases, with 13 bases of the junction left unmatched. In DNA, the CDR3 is TGTGCCAGCACGGGGACAGGGAGTCGGAAGAGTCAGCCCCAGCATTTT. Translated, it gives CASTGTGSRKSQPQHF. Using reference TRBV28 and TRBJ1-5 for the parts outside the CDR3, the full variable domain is DVKVTQSSRYLVKRTGEKVFLECVQDMDHENMFWYRQDPGLGLRLIYFSYDVKMKEKGDIPEGYSVSREKKERFSLILESASTNQTSMYLCASTGTGSRKSQPQHFGDGTRLSIL.

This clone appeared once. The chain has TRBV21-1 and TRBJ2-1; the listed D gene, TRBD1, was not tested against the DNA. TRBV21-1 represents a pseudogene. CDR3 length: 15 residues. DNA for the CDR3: TGTGCCAGCAGCAAACCTTATGAACAGGACAATGAGCAGTTCTTC. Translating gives CASSKPYEQDNEQFF.

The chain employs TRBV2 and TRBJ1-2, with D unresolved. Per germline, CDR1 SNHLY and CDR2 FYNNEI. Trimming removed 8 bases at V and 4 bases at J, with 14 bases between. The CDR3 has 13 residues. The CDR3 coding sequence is TGTGCCAGCTTATACGGGGAGATCTATGGCTACACCTTC. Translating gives CASLYGEIYGYTF.

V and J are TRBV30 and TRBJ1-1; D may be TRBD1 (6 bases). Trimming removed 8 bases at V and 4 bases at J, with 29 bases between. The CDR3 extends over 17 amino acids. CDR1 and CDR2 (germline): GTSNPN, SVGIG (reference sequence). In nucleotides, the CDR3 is TGTGCCACAGACAAAAGGGGGGGGGACACAGCTGGCACTGAAGCTTTCTTT. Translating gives CATDKRGGDTAGTEAFF.

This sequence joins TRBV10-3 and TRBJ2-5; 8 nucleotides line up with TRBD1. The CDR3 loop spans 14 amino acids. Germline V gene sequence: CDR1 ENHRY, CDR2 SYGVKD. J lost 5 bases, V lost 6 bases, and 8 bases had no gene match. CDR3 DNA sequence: TGTGCCATCAGCCTCGGACAGGGATCGGAGACCCAGTACTTC. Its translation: CAISLGQGSETQYF.

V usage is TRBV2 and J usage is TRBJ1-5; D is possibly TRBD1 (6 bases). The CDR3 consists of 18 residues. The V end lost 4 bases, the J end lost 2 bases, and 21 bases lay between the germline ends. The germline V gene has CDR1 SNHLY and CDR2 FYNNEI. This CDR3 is CASSGKERGGLGNQPQHF. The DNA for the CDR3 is TGTGCCAGCAGTGGGAAAGAAAGGGGGGGGCTAGGCAATCAGCCCCAGCATTTT.

CDR3 protein: CASGLNPPDRVISYEQYF. CDR3 nucleotides: TGTGCTAGTGGTTTGAATCCTCCGGACAGGGTGATTTCCTACGAGCAGTACTTC. The chain recombines TRBV12-5 with TRBJ2-7, with 8 bases matching TRBD1. The V gene's germline CDR1 is LGHNT and CDR2 FRNRAP. V lost 2 bases, J lost 1 base, and 13 bases stayed unmatched. There are 18 residues in the CDR3.

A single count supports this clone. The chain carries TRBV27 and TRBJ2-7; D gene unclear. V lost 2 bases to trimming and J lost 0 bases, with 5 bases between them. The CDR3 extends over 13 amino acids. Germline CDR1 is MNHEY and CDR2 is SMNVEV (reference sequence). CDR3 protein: CASSLTASYEQYF. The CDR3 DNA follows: TGTGCCAGCAGTTTAACAGCCTCCTACGAGCAGTACTTC.

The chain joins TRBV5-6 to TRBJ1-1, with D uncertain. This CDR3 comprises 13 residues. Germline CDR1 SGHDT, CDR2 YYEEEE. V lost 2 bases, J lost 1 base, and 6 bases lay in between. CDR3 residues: CASSFNRNTEAFF. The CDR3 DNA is TGTGCCAGCAGCTTCAACAGGAACACTGAAGCTTTCTTT.

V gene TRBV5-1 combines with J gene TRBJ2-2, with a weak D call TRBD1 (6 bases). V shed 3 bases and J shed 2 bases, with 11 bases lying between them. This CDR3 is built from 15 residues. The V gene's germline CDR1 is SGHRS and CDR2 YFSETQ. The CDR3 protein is CASSSRTDNTGELFF. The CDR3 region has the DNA TGCGCCAGCAGCTCGCGGACAGATAACACCGGGGAGCTGTTTTTT. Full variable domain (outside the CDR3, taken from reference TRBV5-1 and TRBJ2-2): KAGVTQTPRYLIKTRGQQVTLSCSPISGHRSVSWYQQTPGQGLQFLFEYFSETQRNKGNFPGRFSGRQFSNSRSEMNVSTLELGDSALYLCASSSRTDNTGELFFGEGSRLTVL.